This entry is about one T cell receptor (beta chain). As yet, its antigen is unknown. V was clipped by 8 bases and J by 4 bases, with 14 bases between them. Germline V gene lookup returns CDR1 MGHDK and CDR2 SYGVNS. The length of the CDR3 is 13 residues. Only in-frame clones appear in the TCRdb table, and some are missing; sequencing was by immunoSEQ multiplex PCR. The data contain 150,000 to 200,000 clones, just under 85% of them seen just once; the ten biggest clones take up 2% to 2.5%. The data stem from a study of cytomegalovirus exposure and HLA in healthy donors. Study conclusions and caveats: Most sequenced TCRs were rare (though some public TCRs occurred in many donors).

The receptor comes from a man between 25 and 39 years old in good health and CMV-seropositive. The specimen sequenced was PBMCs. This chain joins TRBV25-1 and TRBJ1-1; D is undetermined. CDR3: CASSAGRSTEAFF. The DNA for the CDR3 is TGTGCCAGCTCCGCGGGCAGATCCACTGAAGCTTTCTTT.